One and the same sample provided the 13 T cell receptor beta chains below, sequenced in a study of CD8 T cells in Susac syndrome. RNA, at about 0.5 to 1 ug, was reverse transcribed with random hexamers. TCRdb itself ran the immunoSEQ multiplex PCR reads through MiXCR, one entry per CDR3 protein. The sample carries about 200,000 distinct CDR3 sequences, roughly 90% recorded once. Sequencing was performed on CD8+ T cells from PBMCs. These receptors came from a human donor with multiple sclerosis.

J is TRBJ2-1 and V is TRBV3-1; 8 bases match TRBD2. Germline assignment: CDR1 LGHDT and CDR2 YNNKEL (reference sequence). Trimming cost V 5 bases and J 9 bases; bases outside gene matches: 6. The CDR3 is made up of 13 amino acids. CDR3 nucleotides: TGTGCCAGCAGCTTACGTAGCGGGACTGAGCAGTTCTTC. It yields the protein CASSLRSGTEQFF.

This clonotype has only one observation. The chain uses TRBV13 and TRBJ2-1, with D maybe TRBD2 (6 bases). The CDR3 is 14 residues long. V lost 3 bases and J lost 8, with 14 bases in between. CDR1 and CDR2 (germline): PRHDT, FYEKMQ (reference sequence). DNA of the CDR3: TGTGCCAGCAGCTTTGGAGGGCCAAGGGATGAGCAGTTCTTC. As protein: CASSFGGPRDEQFF.

This chain connects TRBV3-1 to TRBJ2-3; 7 nucleotides agree with TRBD2. V dropped 6 bases and J dropped 3; count of bases not matched to a gene: 9. Germline V gives CDR1 LGHDT, CDR2 YNNKEL (reference sequence). CDR3 length: 15 residues. The CDR3 is CASRALGGGTDTQYF. In DNA, the CDR3 is TGTGCCAGCAGGGCCCTTGGCGGGGGTACAGATACGCAGTATTTT.

The chain has TRBV7-9 and TRBJ1-5, with D possibly being TRBD1 (5 bases). Germline lookup yields CDR1 SEHNR and CDR2 FQNEAQ (reference sequence). The CDR3 has 13 amino acids. Trimming pared 5 bases from V and 7 bases from J, leaving 12 bases between. CDR3 nucleotide sequence: TGTGCCAGCAGCCCCCTAACAGGACAGCCCCAGCATTTT. Protein product: CASSPLTGQPQHF. The full variable domain, rest sourced from reference TRBV7-9 and TRBJ1-5, is DTGVSQNPRHKITKRGQNVTFRCDPISEHNRLYWYRQTLGQGPEFLTYFQNEAQLEKSRLLSDRFSAERPKGSFSTLEIQRTEQGDSAMYLCASSPLTGQPQHFGDGTRLSIL.

This chain joins TRBV5-1 and TRBJ2-5; 10 positions agree with TRBD2. The CDR3 runs 15 residues. V gave up 4 bases and J gave up 4 bases; unmatched junction bases: 7. In germline, CDR1 is SGHRS, CDR2 YFSETQ. CDR3: CASSRGLASGETQYF. As DNA, the CDR3 is TGCGCCAGCAGCCGGGGACTAGCGTCTGGAGAGACCCAGTACTTC. The whole variable domain, remainder taken from reference TRBV5-1 and TRBJ2-5, is KAGVTQTPRYLIKTRGQQVTLSCSPISGHRSVSWYQQTPGQGLQFLFEYFSETQRNKGNFPGRFSGRQFSNSRSEMNVSTLELGDSALYLCASSRGLASGETQYFGPGTRLLVL.

The CDR3 DNA is TGTGCCACCAGTTGGGGACAGGGGATTGGCTACACCTTC. Translation: CATSWGQGIGYTF. The J gene is TRBJ1-2, the V gene TRBV24-1; 10 bases map to TRBD1. V lost 6 bases, J lost 7 bases, and 4 bases stayed unmatched. There are 13 residues in the CDR3. Germline loops: CDR1 KGHDR, CDR2 SFDVKD.

J is TRBJ2-5 and V is TRBV27, with D perhaps matching TRBD2 (5 bases). Germline CDR1 and CDR2: MNHEY and SMNVEV (reference sequence). The CDR3 loop spans 13 amino acids. V lost 3 bases and J 3 bases, leaving 8 bases between the germline ends. The CDR3 region has the DNA TGTGCCAGCAGTTTTTCCGGGGAAGAGACCCAGTACTTC. Translating it yields CASSFSGEETQYF.

V and J are TRBV7-2 and TRBJ1-1, with D possibly TRBD1 on 5 matching bases. This CDR3 is built from 16 residues. Germline V gives CDR1 SGHTA, CDR2 FQGNSA. Between the trimmed V and J ends, which lost 1 base and 10 bases, there was a span of 22 bases. The CDR3: CASSLVRPVGRGGAFF. The CDR3 DNA reads TGTGCCAGCAGCTTAGTGCGTCCGGTGGGGCGGGGGGGAGCTTTCTTT. The whole variable domain, remainder taken from reference TRBV7-2 and TRBJ1-1, is GAGVSQSPSNKVTEKGKDVELRCDPISGHTALYWYRQSLGQGLEFLIYFQGNSAPDKSGLPSDRFSAERTGGSVSTLTIQRTQQEDSAVYLCASSLVRPVGRGGAFFGQGTRLTVV.

The chain carries TRBV7-9 and TRBJ2-1; D may match TRBD1 or TRBD2 (6 bases each). Trimming cost V 1 base and J 8 bases, with 9 bases left between them. From germline, CDR1 is SEHNR and CDR2 FQNEAQ (reference sequence). This CDR3 spans 13 amino acids. DNA for the CDR3: TGTGCCAGCAGCTTAGAGGGGGGCTATGAGCAGTTCTTC. Amino acids: CASSLEGGYEQFF.

The V and J genes are TRBV14 and TRBJ1-2; D gene unclear. The CDR3 has 16 amino acids. Trimming stripped 2 bases from V and 6 bases from J, with 19 bases between. Germline-derived CDR1 and CDR2 are SGHDN and FVKESK. CDR3 DNA sequence: TGTGCCAGCAGCCAATCGGGGTCCCCCCTTTCCAATGGCTACACCTTC. It translates to CASSQSGSPLSNGYTF.

The chain joins TRBV30 to TRBJ2-5; 9 bases line up with TRBD2. Germline V gene lookup returns CDR1 GTSNPN and CDR2 SVGIG (reference sequence). CDR3 size: 16 residues. The V and J ends lost 7 bases and 2 bases, in that order; junction bases with no gene match: 14. For the CDR3, the DNA is TGTGCCTTGCGGCCATTTTCAGCGGGAGGTCAAGAGACCCAGTACTTC. Translated, it gives CALRPFSAGGQETQYF.

The V call is TRBV7-2, the J call TRBJ2-5; no clear D. CDR1 and CDR2 (germline): SGHTA, FQGNSA. Trimming removed 3 bases from V and 4 bases from J, with 18 bases in between. The CDR3 contains 16 residues. The CDR3 bases are TGTGCCAGCAGCTTGCCCCTCCTAGGGTTGGGAGAGACCCAGTACTTC. This codes for CASSLPLLGLGETQYF.

The V and J genes are TRBV6-5 and TRBJ2-1; D is uncertain. The CDR3 contains 12 residues. CDR1 MNHEY and CDR2 SVGAGI come from the germline V gene. V was pared by 5 bases and J by 4 bases, with 6 bases between. The CDR3 loop reads CASSAHYNEQFF. Written as DNA, the CDR3 is TGTGCCAGCAGTGCCCATTACAATGAGCAGTTCTTC.